This T cell receptor beta chain stems from a study of blood T cell repertoires in COVID-19. Background on the study: Sample material is recorded as cDNA or gDNA derived from T cells, B-cell-depleted T cells, or PBMCs.

Generated by immunoSEQ multiplex PCR, the TCRdb table keeps only in-frame clones and is missing some. The sample records 400,000 to 450,000 clones, around 90% being singletons. Trimming cost V 5 bases and J 5 bases; bases outside gene matches: 6. The CDR3 has 14 amino acids. The germline gives CDR1 SGHAT, CDR2 FQNNGV. Seattle patients were enrolled during active infection and followed longitudinally. The chain carries TRBV11-2 and TRBJ1-1, with 9 nucleotides matching TRBD1. The sequenced sample was peripheral blood. The origin of this receptor is a man between 18 and 35 years old with COVID-19, enrolled during active disease. This CDR3 reads CASSRDREGTEAFF. For the CDR3, the DNA is TGTGCCAGCAGCAGGGACAGGGAAGGGACTGAAGCTTTCTTT.